There are many counts of the clone carrying this T cell receptor (beta chain). This record belongs to a study of blood T cells in healthy people across ages. Each donor's blood draw was 8.5 to 10 milliliters of peripheral blood. The CDR3 is 17 residues long. Per germline, CDR1 SGHTA and CDR2 FQGNSA. Trimming removed 0 bases at V and 3 bases at J, with 12 bases between. The authors ran a second PCR of about 6 to 11 cycles using a sample-barcoded 5' primer and a J-beta primer mix. TCRdb re-called the 5' RACE reads through MiXCR, storing one row per CDR3 protein. The data show 850,000 to 950,000 distinct CDR3 sequences, 29% seen once.

Input material: blood. This chain links TRBV7-2 with TRBJ1-6, with D unresolved. The sequence derives from a woman aged 80 or over in good health. The CDR3 loop reads CASSLARNRYYNSPLHF. In nucleotides, the CDR3 is TGTGCCAGCAGCTTAGCGCGCAACCGCTACTATAATTCACCCCTCCACTTT.